The 10 T cell receptor beta chains listed next were all sequenced from one sample in a study of beta chain features in type 1 diabetes (dated by TCRdb to the late 2010s). Library preparation used the immunoSEQ multiplex PCR assay. The entire amount of isolated RNA was reverse transcribed using the High Capacity cDNA Reverse Transcription Kit, so the sequenced TCRB transcripts were expressed ones. Drawn from immuneACCESS, this table holds only the in-frame rearrangements with V and J called that TCRdb kept. Clones are partly lost; checked studies trace under half to an unresolved V gene and leave the rest unexplained. Present in this sample are around 340,000 clones, less than 20% of which were seen just once. 0.044% of the sample belongs to the ten largest clones. Material for sequencing was naive CD4+ T cells from blood. The sample's cell subset or site label is to be understood as: true naive CD4+ T cells. These receptors were obtained from a woman under 30 in good health.

This clone was counted a single time. The CDR3 is CASSSEGQGKQETQYF. CDR3 nucleotide sequence: TGTGCCAGCAGTTCTGAGGGACAGGGGAAGCAAGAGACCCAGTACTTC. V is TRBV11-2 and J is TRBJ2-5; 10 bases are a match to TRBD1. The V segment lost 6 bases and the J segment 2 bases; nucleotides outside the gene matches: 9. CDR3 size: 16 residues. Germline values: CDR1 SGHAT, CDR2 FQNNGV. Supplemented by reference TRBV11-2 and TRBJ2-5, the full variable domain reads EAGVAQSPRYKIIEKRQSVAFWCNPISGHATLYWYQQILGQGPKLLIQFQNNGVVDDSQLPKDRFSAERLKGVDSTLKIQPAKLEDSAVYLCASSSEGQGKQETQYFGPGTRLLVL.

The J gene is TRBJ1-3, the V gene TRBV29-1; possible D gene TRBD1, 5 bases. CDR3 length: 14 amino acids. The V end lost 6 bases, the J end lost 0 bases, and 12 bases lay between the germline ends. From germline, CDR1 is SQVTM and CDR2 ANQGSEA. The CDR3 nucleotides read TGCAGCGTCTGGCAGGGTAACTCTGGAAACACCATATATTTT. Its translation: CSVWQGNSGNTIYF.

In its sample, this clone was seen a few times. The chain joins TRBV5-1 to TRBJ1-2, with TRBD1 matching 7 bases. Germline-derived CDR1 and CDR2 are SGHRS and YFSETQ. The CDR3 length is 15 residues. The J segment lost 5 bases and the V segment lost 3 bases, leaving 10 bases of the junction unmatched. The CDR3 DNA sequence: TGCGCCAGCAGCTCCGGACAGGCCCTTGAGTATGGCTACACCTTC. This encodes CASSSGQALEYGYTF.

In this sample, this clone turned up a few times. The chain recombines TRBV5-1 with TRBJ2-1; TRBD2 agrees at 10 bases. Trimming cost V 0 bases and J 4 bases; bases outside gene matches: 10. Per germline, CDR1 SGHRS and CDR2 YFSETQ. The CDR3 loop spans 18 amino acids. The CDR3, as DNA: TGCGCCAGCAGCTTGGATAGCGGGGGGAGGCTTGATTACAATGAGCAGTTCTTC. Encoded protein: CASSLDSGGRLDYNEQFF.

This chain connects TRBV23-1 to TRBJ2-6; possibly TRBD2 for D (6 bases). TRBV23-1 is an ORF, with its function uncertain. CDR3 length: 19 residues. V was pared by 3 bases and J by 2 bases, with 20 bases between. The CDR3 sequence is CASSHHPPGLPAGANVLTF. As DNA, the CDR3 is TGCGCCAGCAGTCACCATCCTCCGGGACTTCCGGCTGGGGCCAACGTCCTGACTTTC.

This clone was detected only a few times. The chain couples TRBV5-6 to TRBJ2-5, with 9 bases fitting TRBD1. The CDR3 contains 17 residues. V lost 3 bases to trimming and J lost 5 bases; unmatched junction nucleotides: 14. Germline V CDR1 and CDR2: SGHDT, YYEEEE. The CDR3 DNA sequence: TGTGCCAGCAGCTCGGTTCACGGGACAGGGCTTTGGGAGACCCAGTACTTC. Protein product: CASSSVHGTGLWETQYF.

This clone occurred a few times. The chain couples TRBV6-1 to TRBJ1-2, with D unresolved. CDR1 and CDR2 from the germline V gene are MNHNS and SASEGT. This CDR3 is 17 amino acids long. With 1 base removed from V and 4 bases from J, the gap between germline ends came to 19 bases. The CDR3 protein is CASSEGGRTGLGYGYTF. Written as DNA, the CDR3 is TGTGCCAGCAGTGAAGGAGGGAGGACCGGCCTGGGCTATGGCTACACCTTC.

The DNA for the CDR3 is TGTGCCAGCAGTTACTCGCAGGGAGGTGAGCAGTTCTTC. Protein sequence: CASSYSQGGEQFF. This chain links TRBV6-5 with TRBJ2-1, with a possible D match to TRBD2 (6 bases). Trimming shortened V by 0 bases and J by 9 bases, and 9 bases separated the two germline ends. Germline CDR1 is MNHEY and CDR2 is SVGAGI. This CDR3 comprises 13 residues.

This rearrangement joins TRBV2 to TRBJ1-5; 8 bases agree with TRBD1. The V gene's germline CDR1 is SNHLY and CDR2 FYNNEI. This CDR3 is 16 amino acids long. V gave up 6 bases and J gave up 5 bases; unmatched junction bases: 12. Written as DNA, the CDR3 is TGTGCCAGCAGGGCAGCGGACAGGGTAAGGCATCAGCCCCAGCATTTT. This translates into CASRAADRVRHQPQHF.

This chain connects TRBV4-1 to TRBJ1-1, with D perhaps TRBD1 (6 bases). Trimming cost V 1 base and J 4 bases, with 10 bases left between them. The CDR3 consists of 14 residues. Germline V gene lookup returns CDR1 MGHRA and CDR2 YSYEKL. The CDR3 spells CASSQVVRGTEAFF. Written as DNA, the CDR3 is TGCGCCAGCAGCCAAGTGGTCAGGGGCACTGAAGCTTTCTTT.